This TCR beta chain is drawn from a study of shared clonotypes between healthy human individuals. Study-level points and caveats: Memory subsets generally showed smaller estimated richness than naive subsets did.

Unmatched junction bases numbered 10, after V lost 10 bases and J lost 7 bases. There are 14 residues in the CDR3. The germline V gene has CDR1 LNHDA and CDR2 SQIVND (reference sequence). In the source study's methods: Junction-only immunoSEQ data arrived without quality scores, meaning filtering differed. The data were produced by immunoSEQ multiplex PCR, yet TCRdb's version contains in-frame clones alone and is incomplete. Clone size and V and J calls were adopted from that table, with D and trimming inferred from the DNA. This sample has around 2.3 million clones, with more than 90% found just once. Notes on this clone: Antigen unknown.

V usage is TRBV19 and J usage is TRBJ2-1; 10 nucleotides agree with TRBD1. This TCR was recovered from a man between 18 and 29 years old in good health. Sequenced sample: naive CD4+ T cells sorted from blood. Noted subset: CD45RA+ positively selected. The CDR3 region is CATRDRGGRNEQFF. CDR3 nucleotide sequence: TGTGCCACCCGGGACAGGGGAGGGAGAAATGAGCAGTTCTTC.